A selection of T cell receptor beta chains follows, all from one sample in a study of tumor and adjacent non-tumor tissue in lung cancer. TCRdb called the multiplex PCR reads again in MiXCR, with one record for every CDR3 protein. The sample holds 75,000 to 95,000 distinct CDR3 sequences, about 70% seen once. Sample: lung tumor tissue. These receptors came from a man between 60 and 75 years old with non-small cell lung cancer. Each CDR3 is given without its conserved first and last residue.

j_call	v_call	cdr3_aa
TRBJ2-1	TRBV10-3	AISAGRGYDEQF
TRBJ2-2	TRBV4-1	VSSQGRGPAAGELF
TRBJ2-7	TRBV4-1	SSSHGTGQTTYGQY
TRBJ2-4	TRBV20-1	SASGLSGIVSAKDIQY
TRBJ2-5	TRBV4-3	ASSQIGGEETQY
TRBJ2-3	TRBV4-2	VSSSQDRGTDAQY
TRBJ1-4	TRBV5-1	ASSLSGRRDEKLF
TRBJ2-5	TRBV4-1	DSNQEGRETQY
TRBJ2-5	TRBV14	VGSDLVQETQY
TRBJ1-2	TRBV5-4	VSSFSTGNGYT
TRBJ2-5	TRBV6-1	ASSEWTGASRETQY
TRBJ1-5	TRBV6-2/TRBV6-3	ASSYGDDEPH
TRBJ2-6	TRBV12-3/TRBV12-4	ASSLMGIGANVLT
TRBJ1-2	TRBV2	ASSGTGQGYGYT
TRBJ1-2	TRBV12-3/TRBV12-4	ASSLVVRYGYT
TRBJ2-7	TRBV11-3	ASSFFPPGGLNRDRGLEQY
TRBJ1-1	TRBV12-3/TRBV12-4	ASSFGQSTEAF
TRBJ2-3	TRBV12-3/TRBV12-4	VSSSPGLASTDTHY
TRBJ1-5	TRBV12-3/TRBV12-4	ASCLASAGLQSQH
TRBJ1-1	TRBV7-9	ASSFGGSEAF
TRBJ2-5	TRBV5-4	ASSARGWETQY
TRBJ2-7	TRBV29-1	SFRTDYEQY
TRBJ2-7	TRBV11-2	ASRWTGIYEQY
TRBJ2-5	TRBV7-2	ASNGQGAPETQY
TRBJ2-3	TRBV29-1	SAALAGGRDAQY
TRBJ2-2	TRBV5-4	ASSMTGPTGELF
TRBJ2-5	TRBV6-1	ASSEYRAETQY
TRBJ2-5	TRBV15	ATSRTDNLQETQY
TRBJ1-2	TRBV12-5	ANGLDDRPNYGYT
TRBJ1-5	TRBV12-3/TRBV12-4	ASSAEWQSNQPQH
TRBJ2-5	TRBV5-8	TSILEGGRETQY
TRBJ1-1	TRBV20-1	STGSLQGGTEAF
TRBJ1-1	TRBV6-2/TRBV6-3	ASQTGARRSEAF
TRBJ2-7	TRBV11-3	VSRRASGSSYGQY
TRBJ1-2	TRBV11-2	VSSRRGPNNYGYT
TRBJ2-4	TRBV7-9	ASSLASIWGAKNIQY
TRBJ2-5	TRBV5-1	ASSLRGGGTQY
TRBJ2-6	TRBV6-1	ASNGRTWVGANVLT
TRBJ2-5	TRBV4-1	ASSHVGTSAETQY
TRBJ2-6	TRBV25-1	ASSLSTGANVLT
TRBJ2-3	TRBV29-1	SVENRGRGDTQY
TRBJ2-5	TRBV11-3	VSSPRGGDESQY
TRBJ2-1	TRBV28	ASRTSGTSYNEQF
TRBJ2-1	TRBV13	ASSLPGLAGGLSGYNEQF
TRBJ2-1	TRBV4-3	ASSQTWTDYNERF
TRBJ2-1	TRBV12-3/TRBV12-4	ASIALRTSGGPQF
TRBJ1-2	TRBV11-2	ASSLGPADGYT
TRBJ2-3	TRBV29-1	SVVLAGGTDTQY
TRBJ1-1	TRBV11-1	VRSLFRDSTVNTEAF
TRBJ1-2	TRBV10-3	AISEFMADMCGYT
TRBJ2-5	TRBV4-1	ASSQERDGSETQN
TRBJ2-7	TRBV4-1	ASSQDPTTCRVREQY
TRBJ2-7	TRBV5-1	SSSLVDSSYEQY
TRBJ2-7	TRBV7-2	ASSEYSYEQY
TRBJ2-7	TRBV20-1	SARADLSEQY